Listed below are T cell receptor beta chains from one sample, sequenced in a study of T cell responses to AZD1222 COVID-19 vaccine. The protocol was immunoSEQ multiplex PCR, while the TCRdb copy is restricted to in-frame clones and leaves out a portion. The profile shows 180,000 or so clones, roughly 94% of them singletons. The sequenced sample was peripheral blood, obtained 28 days after the second AZD1222 dose. The receptors were gathered from an adult who received the AZD1222 COVID-19 vaccine. CDR3s include the opening cysteine and the closing phenylalanine or tryptophan. Each record gives: clone size, D gene, J gene, V gene, CDR3 DNA, CDR3 protein. A D gene is named only where the DNA matches it firmly. Part of the rows lack a size; the others show once, few, many or a class for expanded clones.

>once|TRBD1|TRBJ2-4|TRBV28
TGTGCCAGCAGTCTCGACAGGGGTCTATACTTC
CASSLDRGLYF
>-|-|TRBJ1-2|TRBV6-1
TGTGCCAGCAGTGAAGCCCCGACCGATAACTATGGCTACACCTTC
CASSEAPTDNYGYTF
>-|-|TRBJ1-4|TRBV2
TGTGCCAGCAGTGCGCAGGACCTTTTTGGAAAACTGTTTTTT
CASSAQDLFGKLFF
>-|-|TRBJ1-3|TRBV28
TGTGCCAGCAGTTCCGGACCCTACTCTGGAAACACCATATATTTT
CASSSGPYSGNTIYF
>-|TRBD1|TRBJ2-3|TRBV5-5
TGTGCCAGCAGCACAAGGACAGGCCTGGATACGCAGTATTTT
CASSTRTGLDTQYF
>-|TRBD1|TRBJ1-1|TRBV25-1
TGTGCCAGCAGTAAGGCAGGGGGCGGGAACACTGAAGCTTTCTTT
CASSKAGGGNTEAFF
>-|-|TRBJ1-2|TRBV27
TGTGCCAGCAGTCCCACCCAAACGGGGGGCTACACCTTC
CASSPTQTGGYTF
>-|TRBD1|TRBJ2-3|TRBV7-9
TGTGCCAGCAGCCTAGGTGGACAGGGCGTAGGGGGCACAGATACGCAGTATTTT
CASSLGGQGVGGTDTQYF
>-|-|TRBJ2-1|TRBV7-8
TGTGCCAGCACCCCCCCCGGCGCTATCTACAATGAGCAGTTCTTC
CASTPPGAIYNEQFF
>-|TRBD1|TRBJ1-3|TRBV30
TGTGCCTGGACTGGGACAGGGAGCTCTGGAAACACCATATATTTT
CAWTGTGSSGNTIYF
>-|TRBD2|TRBJ2-7|TRBV5-1
TGCGCCAGCAGCGCCGCTCCGAGCGGGGATGGGTACGAGCAGTACTTC
CASSAAPSGDGYEQYF
>-|TRBD1|TRBJ1-2|TRBV4-2
TGTGCCAGCGGCACCGGGACAGTCTATGGCTACACCTTC
CASGTGTVYGYTF
>-|TRBD2|TRBJ2-7|TRBV5-4
TGTGCCAGCAGCCCCGGACTAGCGGGAGGGCTCTACGAGCAGTACTTC
CASSPGLAGGLYEQYF
>-|TRBD1|TRBJ2-2|TRBV30
TGTGCCTGGAGCAAGAACACAGGGGTATGGACCGGGGAGCTGTTTTTT
CAWSKNTGVWTGELFF
>-|-|TRBJ2-3|TRBV4-1
TGCGCCAGCAGCCAAGATGGCAGCGGCGGGCTAGCTCGCGATACGCAGTATTTT
CASSQDGSGGLARDTQYF
>-|TRBD2|TRBJ2-1|TRBV27
TGTGCCAGCCGAGCGGGAGGGCCGAGTGAGCAGTTCTTC
CASRAGGPSEQFF
>-|-|TRBJ2-1|TRBV30
TGTGCCGGGGACCTCGGAGGCCCCGGGTTCTTC
CAGDLGGPGFF